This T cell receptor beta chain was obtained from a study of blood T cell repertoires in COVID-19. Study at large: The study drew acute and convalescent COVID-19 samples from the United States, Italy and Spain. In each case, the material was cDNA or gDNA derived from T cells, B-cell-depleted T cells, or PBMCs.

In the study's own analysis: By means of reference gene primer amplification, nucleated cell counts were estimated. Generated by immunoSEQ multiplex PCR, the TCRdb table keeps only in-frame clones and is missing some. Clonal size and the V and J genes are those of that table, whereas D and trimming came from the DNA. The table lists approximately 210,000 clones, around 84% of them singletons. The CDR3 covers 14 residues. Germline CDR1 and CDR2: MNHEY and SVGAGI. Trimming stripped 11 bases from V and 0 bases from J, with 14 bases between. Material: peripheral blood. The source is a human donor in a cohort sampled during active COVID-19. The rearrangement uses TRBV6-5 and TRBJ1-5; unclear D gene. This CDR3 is CAPCGRDSNQPQHF. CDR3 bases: TGTGCCCCTTGCGGGAGGGATAGCAATCAGCCCCAGCATTTT.